The 3 T cell receptor beta chains below all came from one sample that was sequenced in a study of blood T cell repertoires in COVID-19. Produced via immunoSEQ multiplex PCR; TCRdb's table is partial and in-frame only. The sample lists some 330,000 clones, about 90% occurring once. The specimen sequenced was PBMCs or T cells enriched from blood (not recorded which). These receptors originate from a man younger than 40 who had recovered from COVID-19.

This chain joins TRBV11-2 and TRBJ1-2, with TRBD1 matching 11 bases. V lost 3 bases and J lost 7; bases outside the gene matches: 10. Per the germline V gene, CDR1 is SGHAT and CDR2 is FQNNGV. The CDR3 totals 16 residues. The CDR3 protein is CASSFPPGQGAGGYTF. The CDR3 nucleotides read TGTGCCAGCAGCTTCCCCCCCGGACAGGGGGCTGGTGGCTACACCTTC.

This chain links TRBV12-3 or TRBV12-4 with TRBJ2-1; no definite D call. The CDR3 runs to 12 residues. V was shortened by 7 bases and J by 4 bases, with 8 bases between the two germline ends. The CDR3 nucleotides are TGTGCCAGCAAACAGATGTACAATGAGCAGTTCTTC. Translating gives CASKQMYNEQFF.

The V and J genes are TRBV5-5 and TRBJ1-5; D is uncertain. The CDR3 is 17 amino acids. The V gene's germline CDR1 is SGHKS and CDR2 YYEKEE (reference sequence). V gave up 4 bases and J gave up 7 bases, with 24 bases separating them. The CDR3 bases are TGTGCCAGCAGCCCCTCCCTGGGCAGAAGTCGGGAACAGCCCCAGCATTTT. Amino acids: CASSPSLGRSREQPQHF.